The next 30 T cell receptor beta chains were all read from a single sample in a study of T cells in Graves' hyperthyroidism and ophthalmopathy. Amplification targeted TCR beta CDR3 regions from RNA transcripts. Carried out on the TCR CDR3, a first-round RT-PCR used the HTBI primer set. MiXCR, applied by TCRdb to the multiplex PCR reads, yields one record per CDR3 protein. In the table there are over 550,000 distinct CDR3 sequences, 15% to 20% of which are singletons. Sequenced: blood. The receptors were sampled from a woman aged 18-29 years with Graves' hyperthyroidism.

This rearrangement joins TRBV10-3 to TRBJ1-6; no firm D call. This CDR3 is built from 12 residues. Trimming took 3 bases from V and 8 from J, leaving 5 bases between them. Per the germline V gene, CDR1 is ENHRY and CDR2 is SYGVKD. As DNA, the CDR3 is TGTGCCATCAGTGACGGCGATTCACCCCTCCACTTT. Protein sequence: CAISDGDSPLHF.

This chain uses TRBV19 with TRBJ2-7; TRBD1 agrees at 9 bases. The J segment lost 6 bases and the V segment lost 4 bases, leaving 7 bases of the junction unmatched. Germline loops: CDR1 LNHDA, CDR2 SQIVND (reference sequence). The CDR3 is 14 residues long. This CDR3 reads CASSTGQGSAEQYF. The CDR3 bases are TGTGCCAGTAGTACGGGACAGGGATCTGCCGAGCAGTACTTC.

This clonotype was detected a few times. The J gene is TRBJ2-7, the V gene TRBV20-1; 8 bases fit TRBD2. V lost 4 bases and J lost 3; bases outside the gene matches: 8. Germline V gene data show CDR1 as DFQATT and CDR2 as SNEGSKA (reference sequence). This CDR3 contains 14 residues. Written as DNA, the CDR3 is TGCAGTGCTACCATAGCGGGATCCGACTACGAGCAGTACTTC. It yields the protein CSATIAGSDYEQYF.

Note on this clonotype: A read error may explain this, as a much larger clone is one base away. The rearrangement uses TRBV11-3 and TRBJ2-7; the D gene is possibly TRBD2 (7 bases). The CDR3 contains 14 residues. Germline CDR1 reads SGHNT; CDR2 reads YENEEA. The ends were cut back, 5 bases at V and 1 base at J, with 12 bases in the middle. The CDR3, as DNA: TGTGCCAGCAGCGGGGGGGCAGGGTCCTACGAGCAGTACTTC. Protein: CASSGGAGSYEQYF.

This clonotype was counted only a few times. This chain uses TRBV6-5 with TRBJ2-5, with D unclear. V shed 0 bases and J shed 3 bases, with 8 bases lying between them. Germline CDR1 is MNHEY and CDR2 is SVGAGI. The CDR3 is 14 amino acids. CDR3 bases: TGTGCCAGCAGTTACTCGTACTCGAAAGAGACCCAGTACTTC. Its translation: CASSYSYSKETQYF.

This clonotype was found many times. The rearrangement uses TRBV29-1 and TRBJ1-2; D call uncertain. The V and J ends lost 5 bases and 5 bases respectively, with 9 bases between them. Per germline, CDR1 SQVTM and CDR2 ANQGSEA. This CDR3 region has 11 residues. Here the CDR3 reads CSVKSAYGYTF. The DNA for the CDR3 is TGCAGCGTTAAATCAGCTTATGGCTACACCTTC.

This sequence joins TRBV11-1 and TRBJ1-5, with 7 bases that match TRBD1. The CDR3 totals 15 residues. In germline, CDR1 is SGHAT, CDR2 FQDESV (reference sequence). Trimming at V came to 6 bases and at J to 5 bases, leaving 10 bases not matched to a gene. The CDR3 coding sequence is TGTGCCAGCAGTCCAACAGGGACAGCCCATCAGCCCCAGCATTTT. As protein: CASSPTGTAHQPQHF.

This clonotype appeared many times. The chain has TRBV14 and TRBJ2-3; maybe TRBD2 (6 bases). CDR1 SGHDN and CDR2 FVKESK come from the germline V gene. The CDR3 extends over 16 amino acids. V was clipped by 4 bases and J by 0 bases, with 14 bases between them. The CDR3 region is CASSPGVETSTDTQYF. The CDR3 coding sequence is TGTGCCAGCAGCCCGGGGGTGGAGACTAGCACAGATACGCAGTATTTT.

This clonotype has a single count. This sequence may be a read error, since a much larger clone differs from it by one base. The rearrangement joins TRBV7-2 to TRBJ2-2; either TRBD1 or TRBD2 may supply D (6 bases each). The CDR3 consists of 19 residues. The germline CDR1 and CDR2 sequences are SGHTA and FQGNSA. CDR3 in DNA: TGTGCCAGCAGCTTAGCGCGGGGCGGGACACGGCGGGACACCGGGGAGCCGTTTTTT. Its protein is CASSLARGGTRRDTGEPFF.

This clonotype has a count of ten or more. The chain combines TRBV11-2 with TRBJ2-2, with D perhaps matching TRBD1 (5 bases). The length of the CDR3 is 16 residues. Germline V gene data show CDR1 as SGHAT and CDR2 as FQNNGV. Trimming took off 1 base at V and 1 base at J, with 10 bases between the two ends. CDR3 loop: CASSLVAGQNTGELFF. CDR3 DNA: TGTGCCAGCAGCTTAGTAGCAGGGCAGAACACCGGGGAGCTGTTTTTT.

For this clonotype: A much bigger clone sits one base away, suggesting this may be a read error. The chain carries TRBV11-1 and TRBJ2-5; 10 nucleotides match TRBD1. With 5 bases clipped from V and 0 bases from J, the junction kept 9 bases outside the gene matches. CDR3 length: 17 amino acids. Germline V gives CDR1 SGHAT, CDR2 FQDESV (reference sequence). CDR3 in amino acids: CASSPPTGGFDQETQYF. For the CDR3, the DNA is TGTGCCAGCAGCCCCCCGACAGGGGGCTTTGACCAAGAGACCCAGTACTTC.

This clonotype was detected ten times or more. CDR3 nucleotide sequence: TGTGCCAGCAGTTGGACAGGGCAGCGGGAGCAGTACTTC. Protein sequence: CASSWTGQREQYF. The V and J genes are TRBV6-2 or TRBV6-3 and TRBJ2-7, with 8 bases fitting TRBD1. The CDR3 sequence is 13 residues long. After removal of 4 bases from V and 7 bases from J, the junction contained 6 bases not matched to a gene. Germline values: CDR1 MNHEY, CDR2 SVGEGT.

This clonotype was recorded at least ten times. The V gene is TRBV15, the J gene TRBJ2-7, with 9 nucleotides matching TRBD2. The J segment lost 0 bases and the V segment lost 0 bases, leaving 6 bases of the junction unmatched. The CDR3 sequence is 17 residues long. Germline V gene data show CDR1 as LNHNV and CDR2 as YYDKDF (reference sequence). Here the CDR3 DNA reads TGTGCCACCAGCAGAGATTACCCGACTAGCGGCTCCTACGAGCAGTACTTC. Encoded protein: CATSRDYPTSGSYEQYF.

As concerns this clonotype: A much larger clonotype is one base distant, so this may be a read error. The V and J genes are TRBV28 and TRBJ2-7; 11 bases line up with TRBD2. The CDR3 runs 14 residues. Germline values: CDR1 MDHEN, CDR2 SYDVKM. The CDR3: CASEVSGRDYVQYF. As DNA, the CDR3 is TGTGCCAGCGAGGTTAGCGGGAGGGACTACGTGCAGTACTTC.

This clonotype has just a few counts. This chain links TRBV10-2 with TRBJ2-7; 8 bases match TRBD2. Per germline, CDR1 WSHSY and CDR2 SAAADI. V was clipped by 3 bases and J by 9 bases; unmatched bases: 10. This CDR3 comprises 14 residues. The CDR3 DNA sequence: TGCGCCAGCAGTGAACCGCCAGCGGGAGTGGTGCAGTACTTC. Amino acids: CASSEPPAGVVQYF.

The table lists this clonotype with a few counts. The V gene is TRBV7-6, the J gene TRBJ2-1; weak D call: TRBD2 (6 bases). The CDR3 runs 16 residues. The V and J ends lost 4 bases and 0 bases respectively, with 13 bases between them. Germline V gene data show CDR1 as SGHVS and CDR2 as FNYEAQ. The CDR3 region has the DNA TGTGCCAGCAGCTACATTAGCGGCAGCTCCTACAATGAGCAGTTCTTC. Translated, it gives CASSYISGSSYNEQFF.

The table lists this clonotype with many counts. The chain has TRBV20-1 and TRBJ2-7, with D possibly TRBD2 on 5 matching bases. V was cut by 3 bases and J by 5 bases, with 11 bases left in between. Germline V lookup: CDR1 DFQATT, CDR2 SNEGSKA (reference sequence). This CDR3 has 12 residues. The CDR3: CSASAGRDEQYF. CDR3 nucleotides: TGCAGTGCTAGCGCGGGTAGAGACGAGCAGTACTTC.

The chain combines TRBV7-9 with TRBJ2-1, with TRBD2 matching over 10 bases. CDR3 length equals 16 residues. Germline V gives CDR1 SEHNR, CDR2 FQNEAQ (reference sequence). The V segment lost 5 bases and the J segment 4 bases; nucleotides outside the gene matches: 8. The CDR3 DNA follows: TGTGCCAGCAGCCCATCTAGCGGGAGTAATTACAATGAGCAGTTCTTC. Translating gives CASSPSSGSNYNEQFF.

This clonotype showed up just a few times. The V call is TRBV20-1, the J call TRBJ2-5; D may be TRBD1 (6 bases). V was pared by 5 bases and J by 3 bases, with 13 bases between. The CDR3 extends over 13 amino acids. Germline V CDR1 and CDR2: DFQATT, SNEGSKA (reference sequence). CDR3 region: CSALTGIKETQYF. DNA for the CDR3: TGCAGTGCTCTTACAGGGATAAAAGAGACCCAGTACTTC.

This clonotype turned up a few times. The J gene is TRBJ2-7, the V gene TRBV7-2; maybe TRBD1 (5 bases). The CDR3 length is 13 residues. Germline lookup yields CDR1 SGHTA and CDR2 FQGNSA. V lost 5 bases to trimming and J lost 7 bases, with 15 bases between them. CDR3 coding DNA: TGTGCCAGCAGCCCCAACCCCCCAGGGGAGCAGTACTTC. Its protein is CASSPNPPGEQYF.

In its sample, this clonotype was seen many times. Here the CDR3 DNA reads TGTGCCAGCAGGACAGGTCCTAATCAGCCCCAGCATTTT. Translation gives CASRTGPNQPQHF. The V gene is TRBV6-2 or TRBV6-3, the J gene TRBJ1-5, with D maybe TRBD1 (6 bases). The length of the CDR3 is 13 residues. Per germline, CDR1 MNHEY and CDR2 SVGEGT. V lost 6 bases, J lost 4 bases, and 10 bases lay in between.

Comments on this clonotype: The CDR3 does not end in the conserved phenylalanine or tryptophan, so this is likely a read error. The rearrangement links TRBV12-3 or TRBV12-4 to TRBJ2-7; TRBD2 matches 8 bases. V shed 6 bases and J 5 bases; nucleotides not matched to a gene: 9. The CDR3 length is 14 residues. DNA of the CDR3: TGTGCCAGCAGCCCCGGGAGGGCAACCCACGAGCAGTACCTC. Translated: CASSPGRATHEQYL.

The CDR3 sequence: CASRLAGENTGELFF. The CDR3 coding sequence is TGTGCCAGCAGACTAGCGGGGGAGAACACCGGGGAGCTGTTTTTT. The rearrangement joins TRBV6-2 or TRBV6-3 to TRBJ2-2; 11 nucleotides match TRBD2. The germline V gene encodes CDR1 MNHEY and CDR2 SVGEGT. V lost 6 bases, J lost 1 base, and 1 base stayed unmatched. The CDR3 covers 15 residues.

J is TRBJ2-1 and V is TRBV10-3; 7 bases map to TRBD2. The CDR3 extends over 16 amino acids. With V trimmed by 6 bases and J by 0 bases, 8 bases remained unmatched. Germline CDR1 reads ENHRY; CDR2 reads SYGVKD. This CDR3 reads CAIRGGEVSSYNEQFF. The CDR3 DNA reads as TGTGCCATCAGGGGGGGGGAAGTCAGCTCCTACAATGAGCAGTTCTTC.

This clonotype appeared a few times. J is TRBJ2-1 and V is TRBV12-3 or TRBV12-4, with a possible D match to TRBD1 (5 bases). The CDR3 covers 13 residues. Trimming took off 5 bases at V and 9 bases at J, with 14 bases between the two ends. Here the CDR3 DNA reads TGTGCCAGCAGTGCCTCCGGAGACAGTGAGCAGTTCTTC. Residues: CASSASGDSEQFF.

This clonotype came up many times. The V call is TRBV20-1, the J call TRBJ2-1, with D perhaps TRBD2 (7 bases). Deletions cut 6 bases from V and 2 bases from J, with 14 bases between. This CDR3 has 14 amino acids. The germline V gene encodes CDR1 DFQATT and CDR2 SNEGSKA (reference sequence). The CDR3 sequence is CSAPRGGPYNEQFF. The CDR3 DNA is TGCAGTGCCCCGAGGGGGGGCCCCTACAATGAGCAGTTCTTC.

This clonotype has a count of ten or more. The chain combines TRBV29-1 with TRBJ2-7; D may be TRBD2 (5 bases). The CDR3 runs 11 residues. The V gene's germline CDR1 is SQVTM and CDR2 ANQGSEA. Deletions cut 5 bases from V and 0 bases from J, with 5 bases between. CDR3 nucleotide sequence: TGCAGCGTTACTAGCTCCTACGAGCAGTACTTC. Translating gives CSVTSSYEQYF.

In regard to this clonotype: A much larger clone lies one base from this, so it may be a read error. This sequence joins TRBV28 and TRBJ1-1; TRBD1 matches at 7 bases. Germline V CDR1 and CDR2: MDHEN, SYDVKM. After removal of 5 bases from V and 6 bases from J, the junction contained 12 bases not matched to a gene. This CDR3 contains 15 residues. The CDR3 spells CASSQDRVIRPEAFF. Here the CDR3 DNA reads TGTGCCAGCAGTCAAGACAGGGTTATTAGGCCTGAAGCTTTCTTT.

This sequence joins TRBV7-9 and TRBJ2-7; tentative D call: TRBD2 (6 bases). This CDR3 is built from 14 residues. Germline V lookup: CDR1 SEHNR, CDR2 FQNEAQ (reference sequence). V lost 5 bases, J lost 2 bases, and 13 bases lay in between. The CDR3 protein is CASSPGPGAYEQYF. For the CDR3, the DNA is TGTGCCAGCAGCCCGGGCCCGGGGGCCTACGAGCAGTACTTC.

Only a few counts were recorded for this clonotype. The chain employs TRBV19 and TRBJ2-7; unclear D gene. CDR1 LNHDA and CDR2 SQIVND come from the germline V gene (reference sequence). V was shortened by 6 bases and J by 4 bases, with 13 bases between the two germline ends. The CDR3 is 13 amino acids. CDR3 in amino acids: CASSVTGPYEQYF. The CDR3 DNA sequence: TGTGCCAGTAGCGTCACCGGGCCTTACGAGCAGTACTTC.